This T cell receptor beta chain appears in the sequencing data of a study of identical twins. Per the germline V gene, CDR1 is LNHNV and CDR2 is YYDKDF (reference sequence). Trimming stripped 0 bases from V and 7 bases from J, with 9 bases between. The CDR3 has 13 amino acids. This clonotype was counted only a few times. Its antigen remains unidentified. TCRdb used MiXCR to reprocess the 5' RACE reads, holding one entry per CDR3 protein. The sample includes fewer than 900,000 distinct CDR3 sequences, roughly 20% of them seen just once. General study findings and limits: Memory repertoires lacked the insertion deficit that abundant cord blood beta clonotypes showed.

The same data also went into a second study, on T cells expressing NK-cell markers. From that second work: For about 6 donors, the dominant NKG2C+ clonotypes made up roughly 1.0-7.5% of their CD8+ T cells. These clonotypes also led the CD3+CD56-NKG2C+ fraction in several donors.

This clonotype originated in a woman aged 18-30 years in good health. Sequencing was carried out using PBMCs. V gene TRBV15 combines with J gene TRBJ1-2, with D hard to call. The CDR3 is CATSRDQAAGYTF. The CDR3, as DNA: TGTGCCACCAGCAGAGATCAGGCGGCTGGCTACACCTTC.